This T cell receptor (beta chain) was sequenced for a study of identical twins. Whole-study findings and limits: Twin pairs' shared out-of-frame alpha sequences were enriched in low generation probability. Insertions were reduced in abundant cord blood beta clonotypes but not in memory repertoires. For monozygotic twins, models underestimated out-of-frame TCR alpha sharing.

Using its own MiXCR run on the 5' RACE reads, TCRdb lists one record per CDR3 protein. The profile shows roughly 1,500,000 distinct CDR3 sequences, about 30% of them singletons. V trimming: 1 base; J trimming: 8 bases; junction bases outside the gene matches: 6. CDR1 and CDR2 (germline): SNHLY, FYNNEI. This CDR3 is 15 amino acids long. Turning to this clonotype: Its target is unknown.

This sequence joins TRBV2 and TRBJ2-1; 9 positions agree with TRBD2. The sequence was collected from a newborn girl in good health. The specimen was cord blood. The DNA of the CDR3 is TGTGCCAGCAGTGAAGGGCTAGCGGGAAGGTATGAGCAGTTCTTC. Protein sequence: CASSEGLAGRYEQFF.